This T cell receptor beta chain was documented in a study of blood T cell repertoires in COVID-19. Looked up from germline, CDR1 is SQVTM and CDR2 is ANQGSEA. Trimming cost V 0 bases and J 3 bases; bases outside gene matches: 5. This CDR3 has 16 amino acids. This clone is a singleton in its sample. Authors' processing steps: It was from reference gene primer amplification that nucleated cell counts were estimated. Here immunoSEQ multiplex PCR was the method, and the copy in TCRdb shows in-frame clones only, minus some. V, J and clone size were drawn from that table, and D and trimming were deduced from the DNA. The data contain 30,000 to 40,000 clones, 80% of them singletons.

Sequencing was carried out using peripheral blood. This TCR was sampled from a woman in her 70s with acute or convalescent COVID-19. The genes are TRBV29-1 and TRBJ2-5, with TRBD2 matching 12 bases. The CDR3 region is CSVEDPGLAGKETQYF. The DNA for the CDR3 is TGCAGCGTTGAAGACCCCGGACTAGCGGGGAAAGAGACCCAGTACTTC.